The 9 T cell receptor beta chains below come from one sample, sequenced in a study of early T cells in non-severe SARS-CoV-2 infection. TCRdb redid the calling of the 5' RACE reads with MiXCR, one entry per CDR3 protein. Of over 80,000 distinct CDR3 sequences detected, approximately 12% appear once; the ten largest clones hold roughly 4.5%. The source material was whole blood, sampled at baseline. The origin of the receptors is an adult who was a healthcare worker with PCR-confirmed SARS-CoV-2 infection or an uninfected control (not recorded which).

The chain has TRBV7-2 and TRBJ1-2; 8 positions match TRBD1. CDR1 is SGHTA, CDR2 FQGNSA, per germline. The CDR3 covers 15 residues. The ends lost 0 bases at V and 8 bases at J; junction bases unmatched: 8. DNA for the CDR3: TGTGCCAGCAGCTTAGCGGGGCAGGGGGCGCGAGGCTACACCTTC. This translates into CASSLAGQGARGYTF. The full variable domain, rest sourced from reference TRBV7-2 and TRBJ1-2, is GAGVSQSPSNKVTEKGKDVELRCDPISGHTALYWYRQSLGQGLEFLIYFQGNSAPDKSGLPSDRFSAERTGGSVSTLTIQRTQQEDSAVYLCASSLAGQGARGYTFGSGTRLTVV.

This clonotype showed up many times. The CDR3 reads CASSETAPYEQYF. For the CDR3, the DNA is TGTGCCAGCAGTGAAACGGCCCCCTACGAGCAGTACTTC. V gene TRBV2 combines with J gene TRBJ2-7, with no clear D. Germline assignment: CDR1 SNHLY and CDR2 FYNNEI. Trimming took 2 bases from V and 2 from J, leaving 7 bases between them. CDR3 length: 13 residues.

This clonotype was found a few times. The chain couples TRBV6-6 to TRBJ1-1; TRBD1 agrees at 9 bases. The CDR3 length is 15 residues. After removal of 6 bases from V and 7 bases from J, the junction contained 12 bases not matched to a gene. The germline gives CDR1 MNHNY, CDR2 SVGAGI (reference sequence). CDR3 nucleotides: TGTGCCAGCAGCCGTCCCGGGACAGGGCTTGATGAAGCTTTCTTT. Its protein product is CASSRPGTGLDEAFF.

This clonotype was seen at least ten times. The chain uses TRBV7-9 and TRBJ1-2; 10 bases line up with TRBD1. The germline CDR1 and CDR2 sequences are SEHNR and FQNEAQ (reference sequence). The V segment lost 1 base and the J segment 5 bases; nucleotides outside the gene matches: 4. CDR3 length equals 15 residues. The CDR3 is CASSLVDRGAYGYTF. The CDR3 nucleotides read TGTGCCAGCAGCTTAGTGGACAGGGGGGCTTATGGCTACACCTTC.

The J gene is TRBJ2-1, the V gene TRBV20-1; D is unclear. Germline V gives CDR1 DFQATT, CDR2 SNEGSKA (reference sequence). The CDR3 contains 12 residues. Trimming left V 1 base short and J 7 bases short, with 8 bases between. The DNA of the CDR3 is TGCAGTGCTAGAGGGCTTAAAAATGAGCAGTTCTTC. It codes for CSARGLKNEQFF.

CDR3 in amino acids: CASSYAGGPETQYF. CDR3 DNA: TGTGCCAGCAGTTACGCGGGGGGGCCGGAGACCCAGTACTTC. The chain links TRBV6-2 or TRBV6-3 to TRBJ2-5; TRBD2 matches at 9 bases. Trimming took 2 bases from V and 5 from J; bases not matched to a gene: 3. Germline V gene lookup returns CDR1 MNHEY and CDR2 SVGEGT. The length of the CDR3 is 14 residues.

V and J are TRBV29-1 and TRBJ2-1, with D maybe TRBD2 (6 bases). The germline gives CDR1 SQVTM, CDR2 ANQGSEA. The CDR3 runs to 15 residues. V shed 8 bases and J shed 0 bases, with 17 bases lying between them. The CDR3 region is CSFVGGPSSYNEQFF. Here the CDR3 DNA reads TGCAGCTTCGTGGGGGGACCAAGCTCCTACAATGAGCAGTTCTTC.

This clonotype was detected many times. The chain uses TRBV6-1 and TRBJ2-1, with 8 nucleotides matching TRBD1. V lost 5 bases and J lost 4; bases outside the gene matches: 13. This CDR3 is 17 amino acids long. Germline V gene sequence: CDR1 MNHNS, CDR2 SASEGT. The chain's CDR3 is CASSRSTGGPLYNEQFF. The DNA of the CDR3 is TGTGCCAGCAGTAGAAGTACAGGGGGTCCCCTTTACAATGAGCAGTTCTTC.

The chain combines TRBV20-1 with TRBJ1-4; no firm D call. Germline CDR1 and CDR2: DFQATT and SNEGSKA (reference sequence). The CDR3 contains 15 residues. The V gene lost 1 base and the J gene lost 5 bases, with 14 bases spanning the gap. The CDR3 nucleotides are TGCAGTGCTAGAGGCAAGGACCGGGGAAATGAAAAACTGTTTTTT. Amino acid sequence: CSARGKDRGNEKLFF.